Listed below are T cell receptor beta chains from one sample, sequenced in a study of patients and donors after allogeneic stem cell transplantation. MiXCR was run by TCRdb on the RT-PCR reads, yielding one entry per CDR3 protein. The repertoire consists of approximately 160,000 distinct CDR3 sequences, with 30% occurring once and the leading ten covering approximately 3.5%. The sample consisted of blood, either unsorted or a sorted T cell fraction (not recorded which). The receptors were gathered from a human donor who was either an allogeneic HSCT recipient or a stem cell or donor lymphocyte infusion donor (not recorded which). It is not recorded whose cells these are; they may come from a transplant donor. CDR3s include the opening cysteine and the closing phenylalanine or tryptophan. Fields, in order: clone size, J gene, V gene, CDR3 protein. Clone size, where shown, is once, few, many, or a class for clones that have expanded.

size: many
J: TRBJ2-5
V: TRBV12-3/TRBV12-4
CDR3: CASSFGQHRETQYF

size: .
J: TRBJ1-1
V: TRBV6-1
CDR3: CASSEWGGNTEAFF

size: many
J: TRBJ1-2
V: TRBV12-3/TRBV12-4
CDR3: CASSFLLDSNYGYTF

size: few
J: TRBJ1-5
V: TRBV18
CDR3: CASSPGGRDQPQHF

size: .
J: TRBJ1-5
V: TRBV2
CDR3: CASNLDGSNQPQHF

size: few
J: TRBJ2-7
V: TRBV6-5
CDR3: CASSYSYRPHKTYEQYF

size: .
J: TRBJ1-3
V: TRBV29-1
CDR3: CSVGEGASGNTIYF

size: .
J: TRBJ2-7
V: TRBV6-2/TRBV6-3
CDR3: CASSNQGTYEQYF

size: many
J: TRBJ1-5
V: TRBV7-9
CDR3: CASSPPGGGQPQHF

size: .
J: TRBJ2-5
V: TRBV5-6
CDR3: CASSFPGREETQYF

size: .
J: TRBJ2-7
V: TRBV28
CDR3: CASSWSGTYEQYF

size: .
J: TRBJ2-3
V: TRBV4-2
CDR3: CASTMRHGRRGGTDTQYF

size: few
J: TRBJ2-3
V: TRBV12-3/TRBV12-4
CDR3: CASRMTTSTDTQYF

size: .
J: TRBJ2-4
V: TRBV12-3/TRBV12-4
CDR3: CASRSTGGAIQYF

size: many
J: TRBJ1-3
V: TRBV9
CDR3: CASSENPGVGNTIYF

size: .
J: TRBJ2-1
V: TRBV12-3/TRBV12-4
CDR3: CASSSPGLAVPNEQFF

size: .
J: TRBJ1-5
V: TRBV27
CDR3: CASSLGQQWHF

size: .
J: TRBJ1-4
V: TRBV6-6
CDR3: CASIQDRGLEKLFF

size: many
J: TRBJ1-1
V: TRBV5-1
CDR3: CASSLGHSNTEAFF

size: .
J: TRBJ1-1
V: TRBV5-6
CDR3: CASSLRRLNTEAFF

size: .
J: TRBJ2-1
V: TRBV7-9
CDR3: CASRLPWGYNEQFF

size: .
J: TRBJ1-4
V: TRBV7-2
CDR3: CASSARDRASGKLFF

size: few
J: TRBJ1-3
V: TRBV7-9
CDR3: CASTGDRDSGNTIYF

size: .
J: TRBJ1-5
V: TRBV29-1
CDR3: CSVVSGGGQPQHF

size: few
J: TRBJ1-5
V: TRBV2
CDR3: CASGQTGNQPQHF

size: .
J: TRBJ1-6
V: TRBV18
CDR3: CASSPDLFSPLHF

size: many
J: TRBJ1-1
V: TRBV5-6
CDR3: CASSSRGRYNTEAFF

size: few
J: TRBJ1-2
V: TRBV5-1
CDR3: CASSLARIRRYYGYTF

size: .
J: TRBJ2-3
V: TRBV7-2
CDR3: CASSPLAGVADTQYF